This T cell receptor (beta chain) was observed in a study of cytomegalovirus exposure and HLA in healthy donors. About the study: Findings of an earlier analysis included 117 million unique TCR beta sequences from around 180 million T cells.

This clone was detected only once. Germline V gene lookup returns CDR1 SNHLY and CDR2 FYNNEI. Trimming removed 1 base at V and 5 bases at J, with 8 bases between. This CDR3 has 13 residues. 13 Jbeta primers and 60 Vbeta primers were used for the PCR. TCRdb's table, derived via immunoSEQ multiplex PCR, lists solely in-frame clones and lacks some. The sample lists some 140,000 clones, under 80% seen once, with roughly 4.5% in the top ten. This rearrangement joins TRBV2 to TRBJ2-5; D is ambiguous. This receptor was obtained from a man between 18 and 35 years old in good health and CMV-seropositive. The sequenced material came from PBMCs. CDR3 nucleotides: TGTGCCAGCAGTGAAGTAGCTCGGGAGACCCAGTACTTC. Translation: CASSEVARETQYF.